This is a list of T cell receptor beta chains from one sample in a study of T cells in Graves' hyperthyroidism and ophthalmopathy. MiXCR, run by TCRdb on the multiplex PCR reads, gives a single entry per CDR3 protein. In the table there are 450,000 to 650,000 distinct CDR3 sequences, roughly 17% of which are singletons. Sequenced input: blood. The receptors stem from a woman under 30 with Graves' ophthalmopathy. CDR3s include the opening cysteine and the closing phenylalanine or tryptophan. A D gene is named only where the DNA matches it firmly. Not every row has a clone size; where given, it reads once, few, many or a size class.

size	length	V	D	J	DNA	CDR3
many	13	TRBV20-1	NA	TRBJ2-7	TGCAGTGCTAACACGGGGAAAGGGTACGAGCAGTACTTC	CSANTGKGYEQYF
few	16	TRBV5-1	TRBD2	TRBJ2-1	TGCGCCAGCAGCTTGACCCTAGCGGGAGTCGGTAATGAGCAGTTCTTC	CASSLTLAGVGNEQFF
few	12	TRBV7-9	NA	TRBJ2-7	TGTGCCAGCAGCGACGGGCCTACCGAGCAGTACTTC	CASSDGPTEQYF
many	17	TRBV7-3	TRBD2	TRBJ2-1	TGTACCAGCAGCTCAATCACCGGGACTAGCGGGAGCAATGAGCAGTTCTTC	CTSSSITGTSGSNEQFF
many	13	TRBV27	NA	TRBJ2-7	TGTGCCAGCAGTCCCGGGACTCGCTACGAGCAGTACTTC	CASSPGTRYEQYF
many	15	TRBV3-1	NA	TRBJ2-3	TGTGCCAGCAGCCAAGGACTATCTACAGCAGATACGCAGTATTTT	CASSQGLSTADTQYF
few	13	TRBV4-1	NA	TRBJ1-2	TGCGCCAGCAGCCGAGATGGGGCGGGTGGCTACACCTTC	CASSRDGAGGYTF
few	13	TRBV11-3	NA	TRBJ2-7	TGTGCCAGCAGCTCGGACAGACTCGGCGAGCAGTACTTC	CASSSDRLGEQYF
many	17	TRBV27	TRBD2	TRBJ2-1	TGTGCCAGCAGTTTATATGGGCTAGCGGGGGGGTACAATGAGCAGTTCTTC	CASSLYGLAGGYNEQFF
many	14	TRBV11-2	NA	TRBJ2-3	TGTGCCAGCAGTCTCCTGACCCGCACAGATACGCAGTGTTTT	CASSLLTRTDTQCF
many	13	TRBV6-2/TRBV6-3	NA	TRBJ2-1	TGTGCCAGCAGTCATTCGGCCCTGAAAGAGCAGTTCTTC	CASSHSALKEQFF
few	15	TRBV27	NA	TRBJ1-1	TGTGCCAGCAGTTTATCTAGTACGGGGGCCCTCCCGGCTTTCTTT	CASSLSSTGALPAFF
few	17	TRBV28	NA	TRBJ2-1	TGTGCCAGCAGTCCCCTACCTCGGGAGAGGCTCTACAATGAGCAGTTCTTC	CASSPLPRERLYNEQFF
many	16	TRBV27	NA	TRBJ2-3	TGTGCCAGCAGTGCCACCCAAAGTCCGGAGGCAGATACGCAGTATTTT	CASSATQSPEADTQYF
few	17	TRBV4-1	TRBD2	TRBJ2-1	TGCGCCAGCAGCCAAGGTGTTCCTAGCGGGATCTACAATGAGCAGTTCTTC	CASSQGVPSGIYNEQFF
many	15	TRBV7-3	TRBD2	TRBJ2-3	TGTGCCAGCAGCCGCACCGGGACTAGCCCAGATACGCAGTATTTT	CASSRTGTSPDTQYF
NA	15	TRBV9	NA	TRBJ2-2	TGTGCCAGCAGCGTAGGAGGCCTACAGCCCGGGGAGCTGTTTTTT	CASSVGGLQPGELFF
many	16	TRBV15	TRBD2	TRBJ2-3	TGTGCCACCAGCGGTGCCGGGACTAGCGGGACAGATACGCAGTATTTT	CATSGAGTSGTDTQYF
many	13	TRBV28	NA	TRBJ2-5	TGTGCCAGCAGTATAAGGACAGAAGAGACCCAGTACTTC	CASSIRTEETQYF
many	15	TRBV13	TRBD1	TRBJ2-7	TGTGCCAGCAGCAAAGGACAGGGCATCTCGGTTGAGCAGTACTTC	CASSKGQGISVEQYF
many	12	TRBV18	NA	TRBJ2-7	TGTGCCAGCTCACCTGTTGACAACGAGCAGTACTTC	CASSPVDNEQYF
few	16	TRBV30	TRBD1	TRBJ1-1	TGTGCCTGGAGTGGACAGGGATGGGGGGGGAACACTGAAGCTTTCTTT	CAWSGQGWGGNTEAFF
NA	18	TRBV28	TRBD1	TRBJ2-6	TGTGCCAGCAGTCCCCACGGACAGGGGATACCTGGGGCCAACGTCCTGACTTTC	CASSPHGQGIPGANVLTF
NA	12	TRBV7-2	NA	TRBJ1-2	TGTGCCGGCAGCTTGGAGGGGGGCGGCTACACCTTC	CAGSLEGGGYTF
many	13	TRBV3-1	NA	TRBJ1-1	TGTGCCAGCAAATTCCGGGCCGACACTGAAGCTTTCTTT	CASKFRADTEAFF